This T cell receptor beta chain emerged from a study of blood T cell repertoires in COVID-19. Study-wide background: Samples representing acute and convalescent COVID-19 were sourced from the United States, Italy and Spain. PBMCs, B-cell-depleted T cells, or T cells were the source of the cDNA or gDNA that made up the material.

In the original analysis: Amplification from reference gene primers served as the basis for estimated nucleated cell counts. Libraries were prepared by immunoSEQ multiplex PCR; TCRdb keeps only in-frame clonotypes and omits some of them. V and J calls and clone size come straight from that table; D and trimming were deduced from the DNA. The table lists tens of thousands of clones, 86% of them singletons, with 4.4% in the top ten. V trimming: 1 base; J trimming: 2 bases; junction bases outside the gene matches: 6. This CDR3 contains 17 residues. CDR1 SGHNT and CDR2 YENEEA come from the germline V gene.

This TCR came from a man aged 50-59 years with active COVID-19. The genes are TRBV11-3 and TRBJ2-1; 9 nucleotides line up with TRBD2. The specimen sequenced was peripheral blood. CDR3 nucleotide sequence: TGTGCCAGCAGCTTAGCCCTAGTAGCGGGAGCCTACAATGAGCAGTTCTTC. It translates to CASSLALVAGAYNEQFF.